The 14 T cell receptor beta chains below come from one sample, sequenced in a study of CD8+CD57+ T cells in acquired aplastic anemia. Both TCR beta VDJ combination and CDR3 sequence profiling were carried out. Genomic DNA was the template for this profiling. TCRdb re-called the reads through MiXCR, storing one row per CDR3 protein. Altogether under 150,000 distinct CDR3 sequences are present, less than 50% being singletons, with the ten largest covering more than 2.5%. The sequenced patients had an expansion of CD8+CD57+ cells seen by flow cytometry. The sequencing input was sorted CD4+, CD8+, or CD8+CD57+ T cells (not recorded which) from PBMCs. These TCRs come from a human donor with aplastic anemia.

This chain joins TRBV7-9 and TRBJ1-4; no firm D call. With 3 bases removed from V and 7 bases from J, the gap between germline ends came to 9 bases. The CDR3 contains 13 residues. Per the germline V gene, CDR1 is SEHNR and CDR2 is FQNEAQ (reference sequence). Here the CDR3 DNA reads TGTGCCAGCAGCTTTGACATTGGTGAAAAACTGTTTTTT. It yields the protein CASSFDIGEKLFF. The full variable domain, its missing parts supplied by reference TRBV7-9 and TRBJ1-4, is DTGVSQNPRHKITKRGQNVTFRCDPISEHNRLYWYRQTLGQGPEFLTYFQNEAQLEKSRLLSDRFSAERPKGSFSTLEIQRTEQGDSAMYLCASSFDIGEKLFFGSGTQLSVL.

The chain employs TRBV19 and TRBJ1-6; 8 nucleotides line up with TRBD1. The V and J ends lost 6 bases and 5 bases, in that order; junction bases with no gene match: 3. CDR1 and CDR2 (germline): LNHDA, SQIVND (reference sequence). CDR3 length equals 14 residues. CDR3 in amino acids: CASRWTGHNSPLHF. The CDR3 DNA reads TGTGCCAGTAGATGGACAGGGCATAATTCACCCCTCCACTTT.

In its sample, this clonotype was seen a few times. The rearrangement links TRBV4-1 to TRBJ1-1; a possible D gene is TRBD1 (6 bases). V shed 3 bases and J shed 1 base, with 18 bases lying between them. Germline-derived CDR1 and CDR2 are MGHRA and YSYEKL. The length of the CDR3 is 17 residues. CDR3: CASSQLQGLGGNTEAFF. CDR3 sequence (DNA): TGCGCCAGCAGCCAGCTTCAGGGGCTCGGGGGGAACACTGAAGCTTTCTTT.

This chain uses TRBV10-3 with TRBJ2-3; 14 bases map to TRBD2. The germline gives CDR1 ENHRY, CDR2 SYGVKD. The junction had 2 bases not matched to a gene; V was cut back by 10 bases and J by 8 bases. The CDR3 runs 12 residues. The CDR3 loop reads CATGLAGVTQYF. The CDR3 bases are TGTGCCACGGGACTAGCGGGGGTTACGCAGTATTTT.

This clonotype was picked up a small number of times. This rearrangement joins TRBV20-1 to TRBJ2-2; 10 positions agree with TRBD1. Germline assignment: CDR1 DFQATT and CDR2 SNEGSKA (reference sequence). V shed 6 bases and J 7 bases; nucleotides not matched to a gene: 14. The CDR3 runs 16 residues. The CDR3 DNA sequence: TGCAGTGCCAACCCGAGGGGACAGGGGTCCAGCGGGGAGCTGTTTTTT. Its protein product is CSANPRGQGSSGELFF.

This clonotype was counted many times. The chain joins TRBV20-1 to TRBJ2-5, with D possibly being TRBD2 (5 bases). The germline CDR1 and CDR2 sequences are DFQATT and SNEGSKA (reference sequence). The CDR3 spans 14 residues. V was trimmed by 3 bases and J by 5 bases, leaving 16 bases between them. The CDR3 here is CSASPSSGSETQYF. The CDR3, as DNA: TGCAGTGCTAGTCCCTCTTCGGGGTCGGAGACCCAGTACTTC.

The CDR3 loop is CAISGGTAPDEKLFF. CDR3 coding DNA: TGTGCCATCAGTGGGGGGACCGCCCCTGATGAAAAACTGTTTTTT. The V gene is TRBV10-3, the J gene TRBJ1-4, with D perhaps matching TRBD1 (5 bases). Trimming shortened V by 4 bases and J by 6 bases, and 15 bases separated the two germline ends. The germline V gene encodes CDR1 ENHRY and CDR2 SYGVKD. This CDR3 has 15 amino acids.

This clonotype was seen at least ten times. This chain joins TRBV2 and TRBJ2-5, with 7 positions matching TRBD2. The V segment lost 0 bases and the J segment 4 bases; nucleotides outside the gene matches: 5. Germline V gene sequence: CDR1 SNHLY, CDR2 FYNNEI. The length of the CDR3 is 15 residues. The chain's CDR3 is CASSEASGFGETQYF. As DNA, the CDR3 is TGTGCCAGCAGTGAAGCTAGCGGGTTCGGAGAGACCCAGTACTTC. The complete variable domain, with remaining parts taken from reference TRBV2 and TRBJ2-5, reads EPEVTQTPSHQVTQMGQEVILRCVPISNHLYFYWYRQILGQKVEFLVSFYNNEISEKSEIFDDQFSVERPDGSNFTLKIRSTKLEDSAMYFCASSEASGFGETQYFGPGTRLLVL.

The genes are TRBV11-1 and TRBJ2-6; the D is unclear. V was shortened by 6 bases and J by 0 bases, with 15 bases between the two germline ends. The CDR3 loop spans 17 amino acids. Per the germline V gene, CDR1 is SGHAT and CDR2 is FQDESV (reference sequence). CDR3 DNA: TGTGCCAGCAGGCAAACGGCGGTAGACTCTGGGGCCAACGTCCTGACTTTC. Protein product: CASRQTAVDSGANVLTF. Looking up the rest from reference TRBV11-1 and TRBJ2-6 gives the full variable domain: EAEVAQSPRYKITEKSQAVAFWCDPISGHATLYWYRQILGQGPELLVQFQDESVVDDSQLPKDRFSAERLKGVDSTLKIQPAELGDSAMYLCASRQTAVDSGANVLTFGAGSRLTVL.

This clonotype was counted ten times or more. The chain couples TRBV19 to TRBJ2-5; TRBD2 matches at 7 bases. The CDR3 runs 16 residues. V lost 6 bases and J lost 0; bases outside the gene matches: 10. Per the germline V gene, CDR1 is LNHDA and CDR2 is SQIVND (reference sequence). Here the CDR3 DNA reads TGTGCCAGTAGCCCTAAGCGGGGTATGTACCAAGAGACCCAGTACTTC. This sequence encodes CASSPKRGMYQETQYF.

This clonotype was found many times. The chain has TRBV5-1 and TRBJ2-5; 9 nucleotides align to TRBD1. The ends lost 1 base at V and 2 bases at J; junction bases unmatched: 3. CDR1 and CDR2 (germline): SGHRS, YFSETQ. The CDR3 covers 15 residues. The CDR3 nucleotides read TGCGCCAGCAGCTTGAGGGGGACAGGGCAAGAGACCCAGTACTTC. Translation: CASSLRGTGQETQYF. The full variable domain, its missing parts supplied by reference TRBV5-1 and TRBJ2-5, is KAGVTQTPRYLIKTRGQQVTLSCSPISGHRSVSWYQQTPGQGLQFLFEYFSETQRNKGNFPGRFSGRQFSNSRSEMNVSTLELGDSALYLCASSLRGTGQETQYFGPGTRLLVL.

This clonotype counts as medium-sized (0.01 to 0.1%). The gene calls are TRBV15 and TRBJ1-5; D remains unclear. CDR1 LNHNV and CDR2 YYDKDF come from the germline V gene (reference sequence). The CDR3 loop spans 12 amino acids. Trimming pared 2 bases from V and 3 bases from J, leaving 2 bases between. CDR3 sequence reads: CATSRPNQPQHF. CDR3 nucleotides: TGTGCCACCAGCAGACCCAATCAGCCCCAGCATTTT.

This clonotype was observed at least ten times. The chain combines TRBV5-1 with TRBJ1-2; 8 bases match TRBD1. After removal of 3 bases from V and 1 base from J, the junction contained 2 bases not matched to a gene. Germline values: CDR1 SGHRS, CDR2 YFSETQ. This CDR3 has 14 amino acids. The CDR3 sequence is CASSSGQGNYGYTF. CDR3 sequence (DNA): TGCGCCAGCAGCTCCGGACAGGGTAACTATGGCTACACCTTC. The variable domain in full, completed from reference TRBV5-1 and TRBJ1-2, reads KAGVTQTPRYLIKTRGQQVTLSCSPISGHRSVSWYQQTPGQGLQFLFEYFSETQRNKGNFPGRFSGRQFSNSRSEMNVSTLELGDSALYLCASSSGQGNYGYTFGSGTRLTVV.

This clonotype was found many times. The genes are TRBV14 and TRBJ2-3; D is possibly TRBD2 (7 bases). V was pared by 5 bases and J by 5 bases, with 14 bases between. The CDR3 is 14 residues long. Germline CDR1 is SGHDN and CDR2 is FVKESK. In nucleotides, the CDR3 is TGTGCCAGCAGCGTCGGGGGGCGATTAGATACGCAGTATTTT. Translated, it gives CASSVGGRLDTQYF.